The 13 T cell receptor beta chains given below trace back to one sample, sequenced in a study of cytomegalovirus exposure and HLA in healthy donors. It was with 60 Vbeta and 13 Jbeta primers that the PCR ran. This table comes from immunoSEQ multiplex PCR, and its TCRdb copy is limited to in-frame clones, with some not included. The table has 95,000 to 110,000 clones, more than 75% seen once. Sequenced material: PBMCs. These receptors were taken from a woman aged 18-29 years in good health and CMV-seropositive.

The chain links TRBV27 to TRBJ1-2; 7 positions match TRBD1. The CDR3 is 13 amino acids. V shed 4 bases and J 4 bases; nucleotides not matched to a gene: 3. In germline, CDR1 is MNHEY, CDR2 SMNVEV (reference sequence). Here the CDR3 DNA reads TGTGCCAGCAGTTACCAGGGGGGCTATGGCTACACCTTC. It translates to CASSYQGGYGYTF.

This clone was picked up a small number of times. This chain connects TRBV6-1 to TRBJ2-7, with 15 bases matching TRBD2. The CDR3 contains 18 residues. Germline CDR1 is MNHNS and CDR2 is SASEGT. Trimming took 4 bases from V and 9 from J; bases not matched to a gene: 16. The chain's CDR3 is CASSGEGLAGGLRTGQYF. Here the CDR3 DNA reads TGTGCCAGCAGTGGCGAGGGACTAGCGGGAGGACTACGCACGGGGCAGTACTTC.

This clone came up once. The chain is built from TRBV5-4 and TRBJ2-1; 14 bases agree with TRBD2. Per germline, CDR1 SGHNT and CDR2 YYREEE (reference sequence). With 4 bases clipped from V and 6 bases from J, the junction kept 3 bases outside the gene matches. The CDR3 covers 15 residues. Here the CDR3 reads CASSPGLAGVNEQFF. The CDR3 DNA reads TGTGCCAGCAGCCCGGGACTAGCGGGGGTCAATGAGCAGTTCTTC.

The V gene is TRBV6-1, the J gene TRBJ2-7; D perhaps matches TRBD2 (5 bases). V dropped 4 bases and J dropped 0 bases, with 7 bases sitting between them. Germline V lookup: CDR1 MNHNS, CDR2 SASEGT. The CDR3 sequence is 13 residues long. The CDR3 region has the DNA TGTGCCAGCAGTGCCGACTACTCCTACGAGCAGTACTTC. Encoded protein: CASSADYSYEQYF.

This sequence joins TRBV5-6 and TRBJ1-5, with D possibly TRBD1 on 5 matching bases. In germline, CDR1 is SGHDT, CDR2 YYEEEE. V was shortened by 4 bases and J by 5 bases, with 19 bases between the two germline ends. The CDR3 runs to 16 residues. CDR3 residues: CASSPFGRGLDQPQHF. The CDR3 DNA follows: TGTGCCAGCAGCCCTTTCGGGCGGGGGTTGGATCAGCCCCAGCATTTT.

The V and J genes are TRBV7-9 and TRBJ2-5, with D perhaps matching TRBD1 (7 bases). CDR1 is SEHNR and CDR2 is FQNEAQ in the germline V gene (reference sequence). The V end was cut by 6 bases, the J end by 9 bases, with 14 bases between. The CDR3 contains 12 residues. This CDR3 is CASSSGGQAQYF. The CDR3 region has the DNA TGTGCCAGCAGTTCAGGGGGGCAGGCCCAGTACTTC.

This sequence joins TRBV10-3 and TRBJ2-3; D gene ambiguous. This CDR3 has 12 residues. Per the germline V gene, CDR1 is ENHRY and CDR2 is SYGVKD. V was trimmed by 5 bases and J by 5 bases, leaving 8 bases between them. The DNA for the CDR3 is TGTGCCATCAGTTTCACAGAAGATACGCAGTATTTT. This gives the protein CAISFTEDTQYF.

V is TRBV27 and J is TRBJ2-3; 9 bases match TRBD2. V was clipped by 5 bases and J by 5 bases; unmatched bases: 8. The CDR3 length is 15 residues. Germline values: CDR1 MNHEY, CDR2 SMNVEV (reference sequence). Here the CDR3 DNA reads TGTGCCAGCAGTGCCGTAGCGGGAGAGGTAGATACGCAGTATTTT. This encodes CASSAVAGEVDTQYF.

This clone occurred a few times. This chain connects TRBV29-1 to TRBJ2-3, with 11 bases lining up with TRBD2. Germline V lookup: CDR1 SQVTM, CDR2 ANQGSEA. This CDR3 spans 17 amino acids. Trimming cost V 6 bases and J 0 bases; bases outside gene matches: 11. The CDR3 DNA reads as TGCAGCGTACTCGGGACTAGCGGAACCTCTAGCACAGATACGCAGTATTTT. It yields the protein CSVLGTSGTSSTDTQYF.

The chain employs TRBV28 and TRBJ2-2; D not resolved. The CDR3 is 14 amino acids. Germline CDR1 is MDHEN and CDR2 is SYDVKM. Trimming pared 6 bases from V and 5 bases from J, leaving 13 bases between. The CDR3 spells CASSTLAVTGELFF. In DNA form, the CDR3 reads TGTGCCAGCAGCACCCTCGCAGTGACCGGGGAGCTGTTTTTT. The whole variable domain, filled in from reference TRBV28 and TRBJ2-2, reads DVKVTQSSRYLVKRTGEKVFLECVQDMDHENMFWYRQDPGLGLRLIYFSYDVKMKEKGDIPEGYSVSREKKERFSLILESASTNQTSMYLCASSTLAVTGELFFGEGSRLTVL.

This chain uses TRBV6-1 with TRBJ2-7; 8 bases agree with TRBD1. Germline CDR1 and CDR2: MNHNS and SASEGT. The CDR3 loop spans 14 amino acids. Trimming at V came to 2 bases and at J to 7 bases, leaving 7 bases not matched to a gene. In nucleotides, the CDR3 is TGTGCCAGCAGTGAACTCAGGGGGCGTTCAGAGCAGTACTTC. Amino acids: CASSELRGRSEQYF.

V is TRBV5-1 and J is TRBJ2-6, with D tentatively TRBD2 (6 bases). Deletions cut 0 bases from V and 3 bases from J, with 10 bases between. CDR1 is SGHRS and CDR2 is YFSETQ in the germline V gene. The CDR3 is made up of 16 amino acids. CDR3 sequence (DNA): TGCGCCAGCAGCTTGGAAAAGGGAGGTGGGGCCAACGTCCTGACTTTC. Translated, it gives CASSLEKGGGANVLTF.

The chain carries TRBV7-3 and TRBJ2-1; 8 bases line up with TRBD2. The V gene's germline CDR1 is SGHTA and CDR2 FQGTGA. Losses at the gene ends were 2 bases for V and 8 bases for J; bases not matched to a gene: 11. CDR3 size: 16 residues. The CDR3 sequence: CASSLQSGGGIDEQFF. The CDR3 region has the DNA TGTGCCAGCAGCTTACAGAGCGGGGGAGGGATCGATGAGCAGTTCTTC.